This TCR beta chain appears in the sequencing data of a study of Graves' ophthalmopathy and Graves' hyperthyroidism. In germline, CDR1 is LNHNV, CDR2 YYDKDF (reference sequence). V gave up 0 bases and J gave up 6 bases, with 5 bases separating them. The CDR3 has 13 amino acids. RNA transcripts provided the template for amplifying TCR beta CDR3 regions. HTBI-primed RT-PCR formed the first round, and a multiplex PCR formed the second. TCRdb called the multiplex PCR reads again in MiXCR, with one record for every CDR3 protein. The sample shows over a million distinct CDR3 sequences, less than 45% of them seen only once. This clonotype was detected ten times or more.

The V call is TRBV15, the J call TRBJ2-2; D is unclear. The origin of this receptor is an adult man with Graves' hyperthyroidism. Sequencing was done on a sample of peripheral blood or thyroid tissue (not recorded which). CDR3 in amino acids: CATSRDSPGELFF. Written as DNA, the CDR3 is TGTGCCACCAGCAGAGATTCTCCCGGGGAGCTGTTTTTT. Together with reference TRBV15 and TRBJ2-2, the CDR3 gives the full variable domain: DAMVIQNPRYQVTQFGKPVTLSCSQTLNHNVMYWYQQKSSQAPKLLFHYYDKDFNNEADTPDNFQSRRPNTSFCFLDIRSPGLGDTAMYLCATSRDSPGELFFGEGSRLTVL.